The clone carrying this TCR beta chain was seen a few times. The sample belongs to a study of tumour-infiltrating T cells in Burkitt lymphoma. Study-wide background: Productive clonality predicted overall and progression-free survival.

TCRdb keeps only in-frame clones here, not all; method: immunoSEQ multiplex PCR. Of some 5,000 clones in the sample, about 22% are singletons; the top ten hold 26%. Germline CDR1 and CDR2: LGHNA and YNFKEQ. The CDR3 contains 14 residues. V dropped 5 bases and J dropped 0; count of bases not matched to a gene: 3. J is TRBJ1-1 and V is TRBV4-2; 7 nucleotides align to TRBD1. This clonotype was sampled from a human donor with diffuse large B-cell lymphoma. What was sequenced was tumor tissue. CDR3 sequence reads: CASSKQGMNTEAFF. The CDR3 nucleotides read TGTGCCAGCAGCAAACAGGGGATGAACACTGAAGCTTTCTTT.